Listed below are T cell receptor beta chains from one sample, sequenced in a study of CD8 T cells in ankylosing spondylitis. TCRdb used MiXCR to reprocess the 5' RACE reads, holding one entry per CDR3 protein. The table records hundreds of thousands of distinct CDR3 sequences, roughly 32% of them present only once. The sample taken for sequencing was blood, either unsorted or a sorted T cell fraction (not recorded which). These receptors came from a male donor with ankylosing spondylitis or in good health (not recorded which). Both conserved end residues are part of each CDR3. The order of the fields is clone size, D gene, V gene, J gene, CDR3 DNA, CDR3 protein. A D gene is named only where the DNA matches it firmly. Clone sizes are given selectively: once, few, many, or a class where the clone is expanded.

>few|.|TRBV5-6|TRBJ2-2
TGTGCCAGCAGCTTGAGCAGATTGAGGGACACCGGGGAGCTGTTTTTT
CASSLSRLRDTGELFF
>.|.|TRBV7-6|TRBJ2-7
TGTGCCAGCAGCCAAGGACACCCCTACGAGCAGTACTTC
CASSQGHPYEQYF
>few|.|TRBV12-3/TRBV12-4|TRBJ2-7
TGTGCCAGCAGTTTCGGGGCAGGTACGGTCTACGAGCAGTACTTC
CASSFGAGTVYEQYF
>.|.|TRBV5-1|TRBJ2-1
TGCGCCAGCAGCTTTGGGGGCCGGGGGACCTACAATGAGCAGTTCTTC
CASSFGGRGTYNEQFF
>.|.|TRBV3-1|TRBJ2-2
TGTGCCAGCAGCATGCAGGTCCTAGGGCCACCCCTGAACACCGGGGAGCTGTTTTTT
CASSMQVLGPPLNTGELFF
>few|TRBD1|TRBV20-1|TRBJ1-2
TGCAGTGCTTCGACAGGGGGCACCTATGGCTACACCTTC
CSASTGGTYGYTF
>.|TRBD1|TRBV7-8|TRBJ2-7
TGTGCCAGCAGCCTTGGGACAGGACCTTACTACGAGCAGTACTTC
CASSLGTGPYYEQYF
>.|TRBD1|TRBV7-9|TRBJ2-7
TGTGCCAGCAGTTCAGGGGGCATCAAGCAGTACTTC
CASSSGGIKQYF
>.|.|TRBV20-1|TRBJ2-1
TGCAGTGCGCCCAAACGAAGCTACAATGAGCAGTTCTTC
CSAPKRSYNEQFF
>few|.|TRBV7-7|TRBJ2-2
TGTGCTAGCAGCTTCGGGTCCGGGGAGCTGTTTTTT
CASSFGSGELFF
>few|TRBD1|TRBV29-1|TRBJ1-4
TGCAGCGCTTCGGGACAGGGAGGTGAAAAACTGTTTTTT
CSASGQGGEKLFF
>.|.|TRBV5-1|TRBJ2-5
TGCGCCAGCAGCGGCGACCTTATAGGAGAGACCCAGTACTTC
CASSGDLIGETQYF
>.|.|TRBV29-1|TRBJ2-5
TGCAGCGTTGTCGTTTCCAGAGAGACCCAGTACTTC
CSVVVSRETQYF
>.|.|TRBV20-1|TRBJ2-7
TGCAGTGCTAACCCCCCGGGACCCTACGAGCAGTACTTC
CSANPPGPYEQYF
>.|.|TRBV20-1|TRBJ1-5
TGCAGTGCTAGAGATTTGGGGACAAGGGGAATTAGCAATCAGCCCCAGCATTTT
CSARDLGTRGISNQPQHF
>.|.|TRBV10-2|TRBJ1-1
TGCGCCAGCAGTGAGTCGATCAACACTGAAGCTTTCTTT
CASSESINTEAFF
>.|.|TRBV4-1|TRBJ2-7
TGCGCCAGCAGCCAAGATGAGGGAGACGAGCAGTACTTC
CASSQDEGDEQYF
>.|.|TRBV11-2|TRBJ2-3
TGTGCCAGCAGCTTAGGCGTGGGGGCAGATACGCAGTATTTT
CASSLGVGADTQYF
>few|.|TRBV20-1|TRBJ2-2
TGCAGTGCTAGAGATCCCTCCGCGGCCCGAGGGAACACCGGGGAGCTGTTTTTT
CSARDPSAARGNTGELFF
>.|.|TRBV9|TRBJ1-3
TGTGCCAGCAGCGTACAGGGAGGGCACTCTGGAAACACCATATATTTT
CASSVQGGHSGNTIYF
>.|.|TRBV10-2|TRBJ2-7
TGCGCCAGCAGTGAGTCGGCAGGGCCGACCTACGAGCAGTACTTC
CASSESAGPTYEQYF
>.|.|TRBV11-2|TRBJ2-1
TGTGCCAGCAGCTTAGTTGCGACTAGAGTGAGGGAGCAGTTCTTC
CASSLVATRVREQFF
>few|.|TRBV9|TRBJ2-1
TGTGCCAGCAGCGTAGGAGCTTTAGGGCACAATGAGCAGTTCTTC
CASSVGALGHNEQFF
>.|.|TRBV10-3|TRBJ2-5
TGTGCCATCAGTGAGTCGGCAGAGGAAGAGACCCAGTACTTC
CAISESAEEETQYF
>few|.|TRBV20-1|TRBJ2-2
TGCAGTGCTAGTGGGGCTACGAACACCGGGGAGCTGTTTTTT
CSASGATNTGELFF
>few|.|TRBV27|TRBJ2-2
TGTGCCAGCACAGCGGGTTTGAACACCGGGGAGCTGTTTTTT
CASTAGLNTGELFF
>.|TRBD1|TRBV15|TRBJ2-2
TGTGCCACCAGCAGAGTTGGGGACAGGGGAACCGGGGAGCTGTTTTTT
CATSRVGDRGTGELFF
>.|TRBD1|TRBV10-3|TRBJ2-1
TGTGCCATCACGGCAGGGGGTCCGACGGCCCAATACAATGAGCAGTTCTTC
CAITAGGPTAQYNEQFF
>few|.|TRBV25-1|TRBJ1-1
TGTGCCAGCAGTGAACCAGGGGAGTTGGCAACTGAAGCTTTCTTT
CASSEPGELATEAFF